Sequencing of this TCR beta chain was carried out in a study of blood T cell repertoires in COVID-19. Study-level background: The United States, Italy and Spain provided the acute and convalescent COVID-19 samples.

Measured with immunoSEQ multiplex PCR; TCRdb has only the in-frame clones, and not every one. The sample records 150,000 to 200,000 clones, more than 85% being singletons. V shed 2 bases and J shed 0 bases, with 8 bases lying between them. The germline V gene has CDR1 MNHEY and CDR2 SMNVEV (reference sequence). The CDR3 is 14 amino acids. This sequence was found in a woman aged 40 to 55 in a cohort exposed to, infected with or recovered from COVID-19 (not recorded which). The chain uses TRBV27 and TRBJ2-7, with D unclear. Sequencing was done on a sample of PBMCs or T cells enriched from blood (not recorded which). This chain's CDR3 is CASSLQQASYEQYF. The DNA of the CDR3 is TGTGCCAGCAGTTTACAGCAGGCCTCCTACGAGCAGTACTTC.